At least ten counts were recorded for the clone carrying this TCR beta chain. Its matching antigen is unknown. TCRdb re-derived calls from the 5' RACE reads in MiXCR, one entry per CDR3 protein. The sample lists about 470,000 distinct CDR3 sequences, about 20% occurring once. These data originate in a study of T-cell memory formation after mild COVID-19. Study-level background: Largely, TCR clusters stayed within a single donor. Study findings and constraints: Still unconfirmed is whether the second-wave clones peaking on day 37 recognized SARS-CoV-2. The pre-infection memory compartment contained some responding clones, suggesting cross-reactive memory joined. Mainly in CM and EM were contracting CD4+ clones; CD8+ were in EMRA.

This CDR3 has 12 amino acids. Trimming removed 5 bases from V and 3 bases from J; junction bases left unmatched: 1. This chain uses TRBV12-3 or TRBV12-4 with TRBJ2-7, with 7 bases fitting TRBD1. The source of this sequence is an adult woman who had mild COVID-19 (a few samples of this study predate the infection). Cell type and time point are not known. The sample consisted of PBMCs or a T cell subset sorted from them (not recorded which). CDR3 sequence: CASSRTGYEQYF. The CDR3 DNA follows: TGTGCCAGCAGTCGGACAGGCTACGAGCAGTACTTC.